Following are 21 T cell receptor beta chains from one sample sequenced in a study of CD8 T cells in Susac syndrome. Random hexamers were used to reverse transcribe an amount of 0.5 to 1 ug RNA. TCRdb processed the immunoSEQ multiplex PCR reads anew with MiXCR; each CDR3 protein has one entry. The data show 150,000 to 200,000 distinct CDR3 sequences, 94% seen once. The sequenced sample was CD4+ T cells from PBMCs. The source of these receptors is a human donor with Susac syndrome.

The rearrangement uses TRBV12-3 or TRBV12-4 and TRBJ2-1; tentatively, D is TRBD2 (5 bases). Trimming removed 3 bases at V and 7 bases at J, with 16 bases between. The CDR3 is made up of 15 amino acids. The CDR3: CASSFQLSGWNEQFF. The CDR3 coding sequence is TGTGCCAGCAGTTTCCAGCTATCGGGGTGGAATGAGCAGTTCTTC.

This chain connects TRBV20-1 to TRBJ2-1; TRBD1 might be the D (6 bases). This CDR3 has 16 amino acids. Germline assignment: CDR1 DFQATT and CDR2 SNEGSKA (reference sequence). V lost 1 base to trimming and J lost 2 bases, with 15 bases between them. CDR3 loop: CSARGLVGAAYNEQFF. The DNA of the CDR3 is TGCAGTGCTAGAGGTCTGGTGGGGGCGGCCTACAATGAGCAGTTCTTC.

This rearrangement joins TRBV18 to TRBJ2-2; no clear D. V lost 3 bases and J 6 bases, leaving 11 bases between the germline ends. CDR3 length equals 14 residues. Germline V gene data show CDR1 as KGHSH and CDR2 as LQKENI. The CDR3 is CASSPPLLAGELFF. CDR3 nucleotide sequence: TGTGCCAGCTCACCTCCTCTTCTGGCCGGGGAGCTGTTTTTT. Filled out from reference TRBV18 and TRBJ2-2, the complete variable domain reads NAGVMQNPRHLVRRRGQEARLRCSPMKGHSHVYWYRQLPEEGLKFMVYLQKENIIDESGMPKERFSAEFPKEGPSILRIQQVVRGDSAAYFCASSPPLLAGELFFGEGSRLTVL.

The V gene is TRBV18, the J gene TRBJ1-2; D unresolved. Germline V CDR1 and CDR2: KGHSH, LQKENI. The CDR3 has 16 amino acids. The V end lost 1 base, the J end lost 6 bases, and 18 bases lay between the germline ends. The CDR3 loop reads CASSPLSGGLTDGYTF. The CDR3 DNA reads TGTGCCAGCTCACCACTTTCAGGAGGGTTGACGGATGGCTACACCTTC. Supplemented by reference TRBV18 and TRBJ1-2, the full variable domain reads NAGVMQNPRHLVRRRGQEARLRCSPMKGHSHVYWYRQLPEEGLKFMVYLQKENIIDESGMPKERFSAEFPKEGPSILRIQQVVRGDSAAYFCASSPLSGGLTDGYTFGSGTRLTVV.

The chain joins TRBV20-1 to TRBJ2-3; D not resolved. The CDR3 covers 15 residues. Germline V gene lookup returns CDR1 DFQATT and CDR2 SNEGSKA (reference sequence). Trimming left V 0 bases short and J 1 base short, with 11 bases between. CDR3 in DNA: TGCAGTGCTAGAGACACCGGGCCGGGCACAGATACGCAGTATTTT. Encoded protein: CSARDTGPGTDTQYF.

The chain uses TRBV20-1 and TRBJ2-5; 13 nucleotides match TRBD2. CDR1 and CDR2 from the germline V gene are DFQATT and SNEGSKA (reference sequence). The CDR3 has 13 amino acids. The CDR3 region is CGGLAGRGETQYF. CDR3 DNA: TGCGGGGGACTAGCGGGGAGAGGGGAGACCCAGTACTTC.

As DNA, the CDR3 is TGTGCCAGCAGCCCTCCGGGTCGGAGTGAGCAGTTCTTC. This gives the protein CASSPPGRSEQFF. This chain uses TRBV9 with TRBJ2-1; D remains unclear. The CDR3 totals 13 residues. Trimming cost V 4 bases and J 9 bases, with 14 bases left between them. Per the germline V gene, CDR1 is SGDLS and CDR2 is YYNGEE.

This sequence joins TRBV7-2 and TRBJ1-2; no clear D. Germline V gene lookup returns CDR1 SGHTA and CDR2 FQGNSA. This CDR3 region has 15 residues. The V end was cut by 1 base, the J end by 3 bases, with 12 bases between. CDR3 amino acids: CASSLDLGLDYGYTF. Written as DNA, the CDR3 is TGTGCCAGCAGCTTAGACTTGGGCCTAGACTATGGCTACACCTTC.

The chain carries TRBV6-5 and TRBJ1-2, with a weak D call TRBD1 (5 bases). The CDR3 has 13 amino acids. CDR1 and CDR2 from the germline V gene are MNHEY and SVGAGI. Trimming stripped 4 bases from V and 3 bases from J, with 9 bases between. The CDR3 reads CASSSGGDYGYTF. CDR3 nucleotides: TGTGCCAGCAGTTCGGGGGGAGACTATGGCTACACCTTC.

V and J are TRBV10-3 and TRBJ2-3; no definite D call. Germline V gene data show CDR1 as ENHRY and CDR2 as SYGVKD. CDR3 length: 13 amino acids. With 0 bases removed from V and 7 bases from J, the gap between germline ends came to 8 bases. As DNA, the CDR3 is TGTGCCATCAGTGAGTCTTCCCCGAATACGCAGTATTTT. Translating it yields CAISESSPNTQYF.

The V gene is TRBV29-1, the J gene TRBJ2-3, with D hard to call. Trimming cost V 2 bases and J 6 bases, with 6 bases left between them. Germline V gene lookup returns CDR1 SQVTM and CDR2 ANQGSEA. The CDR3 sequence is 11 residues long. CDR3 bases: TGCAGCGTTGAACCCAGTGATACGCAGTATTTT. As protein: CSVEPSDTQYF.

The V call is TRBV10-3, the J call TRBJ1-1; TRBD1 matches 8 bases. The CDR3 totals 14 residues. CDR1 and CDR2 from the germline V gene are ENHRY and SYGVKD. The junction had 9 bases not matched to a gene; V was cut back by 6 bases and J by 6 bases. The CDR3 DNA reads TGTGCCATCAGCGGACAGGGAGGAACGGCTGAAGCTTTCTTT. It codes for CAISGQGGTAEAFF.

The J gene is TRBJ2-5, the V gene TRBV4-2, with TRBD2 matching over 9 bases. V shed 1 base, J shed 4 bases, and the junction held 7 bases outside the gene matches. CDR3 size: 16 residues. Germline V gene sequence: CDR1 LGHNA, CDR2 YNFKEQ. CDR3 loop: CASSQGASGEGETQYF. CDR3 in DNA: TGTGCCAGCAGCCAAGGCGCTAGCGGGGAGGGAGAGACCCAGTACTTC.

The rearrangement links TRBV13 to TRBJ1-2; 9 positions match TRBD1. Germline lookup yields CDR1 PRHDT and CDR2 FYEKMQ (reference sequence). V lost 4 bases and J lost 6; bases outside the gene matches: 12. The CDR3 runs to 16 residues. CDR3 amino acids: CASSSFGDRAGNGYTF. The CDR3 DNA reads TGTGCCAGCAGCTCCTTCGGGGACAGGGCGGGAAATGGCTACACCTTC.

The chain is built from TRBV4-1 and TRBJ1-6; D gene unclear. CDR3 size: 15 residues. Germline V CDR1 and CDR2: MGHRA, YSYEKL. Trimming left V 0 bases short and J 8 bases short, with 11 bases between. The CDR3 spells CASSQDQVADSPLHF. In DNA, the CDR3 is TGCGCCAGCAGCCAAGATCAGGTCGCGGATTCACCCCTCCACTTT.

The chain links TRBV21-1 to TRBJ2-7. TRBV21-1 is designated a pseudogene. This CDR3 is 10 amino acids long. The CDR3 protein is CASSKYEQYF. CDR3 DNA: TGTGCCAGCAGCAAATACGAGCAGTACTTC.

This clonotype was observed a single time. The chain is built from TRBV3-1 and TRBJ2-7; the D is unclear. The germline gives CDR1 LGHDT, CDR2 YNNKEL (reference sequence). The CDR3 is 14 residues long. Trimming took off 4 bases at V and 3 bases at J, with 13 bases between the two ends. CDR3 loop: CASSPVGESYEQYF. The CDR3 region has the DNA TGTGCCAGCAGCCCAGTAGGTGAGAGCTACGAGCAGTACTTC.

Details on this clonotype: An end of the junction does not agree with germline; a read error may underlie this. The chain employs TRBV7-9 and TRBJ1-2, with D possibly matching TRBD1 (6 bases). The CDR3 extends over 8 amino acids. CDR1 is SEHNR, CDR2 FQNEAQ, per germline (reference sequence). The CDR3 region has the DNA TGTGCCAGCAGCGGGGGGCGCTTC. It translates to CASSGGRF.

This sequence joins TRBV12-3 or TRBV12-4 and TRBJ2-1; D might be TRBD1 or TRBD2, each matching 5 bases. V gave up 6 bases and J gave up 9 bases, with 27 bases separating them. The CDR3 has 17 residues. CDR3 nucleotide sequence: TGTGCCAGCAGCCCCATCCACCGGGACCCACGAGTTAGTGAGCAGTTCTTC. It yields the protein CASSPIHRDPRVSEQFF.

The gene calls are TRBV5-1 and TRBJ1-1; D unclear. In germline, CDR1 is SGHRS, CDR2 YFSETQ. With 0 bases removed from V and 10 bases from J, the gap between germline ends came to 13 bases. This CDR3 contains 13 residues. CDR3 region: CASSLGTPVGAFF. DNA of the CDR3: TGCGCCAGCAGCTTGGGGACCCCGGTCGGAGCTTTCTTT.

The sample holds one count of this clonotype. The chain joins TRBV7-2 to TRBJ2-2, with a possible D match to TRBD1 (6 bases). V was clipped by 5 bases and J by 3 bases, with 16 bases between them. Germline loops: CDR1 SGHTA, CDR2 FQGNSA. The CDR3 is 16 residues long. CDR3 in DNA: TGTGCCAGCAGCGTCTCCCCGGGACACTACACCGGGGAGCTGTTTTTT. It translates to CASSVSPGHYTGELFF. Based on the CDR3 plus reference TRBV7-2 and TRBJ2-2, the full variable domain is GAGVSQSPSNKVTEKGKDVELRCDPISGHTALYWYRQSLGQGLEFLIYFQGNSAPDKSGLPSDRFSAERTGGSVSTLTIQRTQQEDSAVYLCASSVSPGHYTGELFFGEGSRLTVL.